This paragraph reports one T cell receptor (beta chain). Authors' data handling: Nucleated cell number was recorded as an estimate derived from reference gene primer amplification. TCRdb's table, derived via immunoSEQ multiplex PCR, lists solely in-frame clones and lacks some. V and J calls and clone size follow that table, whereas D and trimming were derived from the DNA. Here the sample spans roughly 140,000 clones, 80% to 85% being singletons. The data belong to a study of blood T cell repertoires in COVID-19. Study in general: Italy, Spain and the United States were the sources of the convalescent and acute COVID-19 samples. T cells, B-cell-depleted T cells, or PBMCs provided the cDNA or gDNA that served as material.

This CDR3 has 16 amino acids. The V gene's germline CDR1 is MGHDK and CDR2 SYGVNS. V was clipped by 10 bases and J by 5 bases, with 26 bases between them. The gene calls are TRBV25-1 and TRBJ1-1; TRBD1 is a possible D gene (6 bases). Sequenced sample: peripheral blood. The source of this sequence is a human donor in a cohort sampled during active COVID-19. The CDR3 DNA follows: TGTGCCATCCGGTCACAGGGTACTGCTGTTAGGACTGAAGCTTTCTTT. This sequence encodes CAIRSQGTAVRTEAFF.